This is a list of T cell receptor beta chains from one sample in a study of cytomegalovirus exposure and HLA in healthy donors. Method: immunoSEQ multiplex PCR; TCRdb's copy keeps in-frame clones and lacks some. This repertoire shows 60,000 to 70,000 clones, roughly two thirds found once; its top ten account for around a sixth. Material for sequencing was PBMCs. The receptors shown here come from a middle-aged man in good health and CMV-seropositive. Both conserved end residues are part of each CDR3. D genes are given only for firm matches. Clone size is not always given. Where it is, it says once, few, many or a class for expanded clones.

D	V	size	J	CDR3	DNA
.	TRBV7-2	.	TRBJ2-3	CASSPSGPSTDTQYF	TGTGCCAGCAGCCCGAGCGGGCCTAGCACAGATACGCAGTATTTT
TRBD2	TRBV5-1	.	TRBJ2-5	CASSISGSKETQYF	TGCGCCAGCAGCATTAGCGGGAGTAAGGAGACCCAGTACTTC
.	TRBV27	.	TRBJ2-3	CASSFQRRASDTQYF	TGTGCCAGCAGTTTCCAGCGGAGAGCTTCAGATACGCAGTATTTT
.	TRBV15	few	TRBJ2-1	CATSRGWAVPVDEQFF	TGTGCCACCAGCAGAGGATGGGCAGTCCCAGTGGATGAGCAGTTCTTC
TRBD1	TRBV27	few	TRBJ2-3	CASSSRDRGTDTQYF	TGTGCCAGCAGTTCCAGGGACAGGGGAACAGATACGCAGTATTTT
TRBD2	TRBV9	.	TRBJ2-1	CASSVVGTSNEQFF	TGTGCCAGCAGCGTAGTAGGGACTAGCAATGAGCAGTTCTTC
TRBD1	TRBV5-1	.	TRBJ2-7	CASSLAMGQVSYEQYF	TGCGCCAGCAGCTTGGCCATGGGACAGGTGTCCTACGAGCAGTACTTC
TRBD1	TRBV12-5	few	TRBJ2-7	CASGLRPGGRGYEQYF	TGTGCTAGTGGTTTGAGGCCAGGGGGACGCGGCTACGAGCAGTACTTC
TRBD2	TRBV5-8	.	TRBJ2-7	CASRRERGGAYEQYF	TGTGCCAGCAGAAGAGAGCGGGGGGGCGCCTACGAGCAGTACTTC
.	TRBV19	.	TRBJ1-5	CASSRYGQPQHF	TGTGCCAGTAGTAGGTACGGGCAGCCCCAGCATTTT
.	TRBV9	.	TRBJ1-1	CASSPLGKNTEAFF	TGTGCCAGCAGCCCCCTAGGCAAAAACACTGAAGCTTTCTTT
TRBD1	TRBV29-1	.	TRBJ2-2	CSVVFQGATGELFF	TGCAGCGTTGTTTTCCAGGGGGCCACCGGGGAGCTGTTTTTT
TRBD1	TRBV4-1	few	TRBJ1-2	CASSQPGTGVHGYTF	TGCGCCAGCAGCCAACCCGGGACAGGGGTCCATGGCTACACCTTC
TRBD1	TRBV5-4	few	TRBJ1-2	CASSFDYRGGYGYTF	TGTGCCAGCAGCTTTGACTACAGGGGAGGCTATGGCTACACCTTC
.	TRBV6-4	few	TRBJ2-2	CASSNSNTGELFF	TGTGCCAGCAGCAACTCCAACACCGGGGAGCTGTTTTTT
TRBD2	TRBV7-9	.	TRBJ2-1	CASSLELHRSGRIREQFF	TGTGCCAGCAGCTTAGAACTCCACCGGAGCGGGAGGATCCGTGAGCAGTTCTTC
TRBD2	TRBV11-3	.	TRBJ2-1	CASSLGLAGGPGEQFF	TGTGCCAGCAGCTTGGGACTAGCGGGAGGGCCAGGTGAGCAGTTCTTC
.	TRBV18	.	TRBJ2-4	CASSLATPRVAKNIQYF	TGTGCCAGCTCACTTGCCACCCCACGGGTAGCCAAAAACATTCAGTACTTC
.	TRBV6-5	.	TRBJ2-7	CASSSPKAGHYEQYF	TGTGCCAGCAGTTCCCCGAAAGCGGGCCACTACGAGCAGTACTTC
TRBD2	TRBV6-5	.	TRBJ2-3	CASSYEPGGSTDTQYF	TGTGCCAGCAGTTACGAACCGGGAGGGAGCACAGATACGCAGTATTTT
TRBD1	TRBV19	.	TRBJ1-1	CASSTQGALNTEAFF	TGTGCCAGCTCAACCCAGGGGGCTTTGAACACTGAAGCTTTCTTT
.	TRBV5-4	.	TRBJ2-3	CASSFSVGTDTQYF	TGTGCCAGCAGCTTTAGCGTAGGCACAGATACGCAGTATTTT
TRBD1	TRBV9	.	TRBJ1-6	CASSEGQGSNSPLHF	TGTGCCAGCAGCGAAGGACAGGGGAGTAATTCACCCCTCCACTTT
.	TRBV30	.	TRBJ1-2	CAWSYPLTREYGYTF	TGTGCCTGGAGTTACCCCTTAACCCGGGAATATGGCTACACCTTC
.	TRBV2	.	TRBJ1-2	CASRGREIFDGYTF	TGTGCCAGCAGAGGCAGGGAAATTTTCGATGGCTACACCTTC
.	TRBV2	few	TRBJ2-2	CARGDTGELFF	TGTGCCAGAGGGGACACCGGGGAGCTGTTTTTT
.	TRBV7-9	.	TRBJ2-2	CASSLARVNANTGELFF	TGTGCCAGCAGCTTAGCGCGGGTGAACGCGAACACCGGGGAGCTGTTTTTT
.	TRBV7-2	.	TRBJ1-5	CASSPYRREGTQHF	TGTGCCAGCAGCCCGTACCGTAGGGAGGGGACCCAGCATTTT
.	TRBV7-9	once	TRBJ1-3	CASREGSGNTIYF	TGTGCCAGCAGGGAGGGTTCTGGAAACACCATATATTTT
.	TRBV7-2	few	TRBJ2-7	CASSFIQDYEQYF	TGTGCCAGCAGCTTTATACAGGACTACGAGCAGTACTTC
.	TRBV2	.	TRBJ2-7	CASRLFYEQYF	TGTGCCAGCAGACTATTCTACGAGCAGTACTTC
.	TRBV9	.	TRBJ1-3	CASSVTGNTIYF	TGTGCCAGCAGCGTGACAGGAAACACCATATATTTT
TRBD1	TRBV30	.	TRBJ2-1	CACLTGPGLDEQFF	TGTGCCTGCTTGACAGGGCCCGGTTTAGATGAGCAGTTCTTC
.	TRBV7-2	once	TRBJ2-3	CASSLAPRGVVDTQYF	TGTGCCAGCAGCTTAGCGCCTAGAGGCGTAGTAGATACGCAGTATTTT
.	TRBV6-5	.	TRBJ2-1	CASSYQGYEQFF	TGTGCCAGCAGTTACCAGGGGTATGAGCAGTTCTTC
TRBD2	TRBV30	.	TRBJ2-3	CAWAFKRGPRDTQYF	TGTGCCTGGGCCTTCAAGCGGGGGCCTCGAGATACGCAGTATTTT
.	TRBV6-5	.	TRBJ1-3	CASGRGDTIYF	TGTGCCAGCGGGAGGGGAGACACCATATATTTT
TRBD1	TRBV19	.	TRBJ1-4	CASIKGGQGGEKLFF	TGTGCCAGTATAAAAGGAGGACAGGGAGGTGAAAAACTGTTTTTT
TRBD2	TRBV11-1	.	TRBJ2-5	CASSLGTSGARGGTQYF	TGTGCCAGCAGCTTGGGGACTAGCGGGGCCCGCGGGGGGACCCAGTACTTC
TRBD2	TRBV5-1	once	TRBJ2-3	CASSLGPASGDTQYF	TGCGCCAGCAGCTTAGGCCCTGCTAGCGGAGATACGCAGTATTTT
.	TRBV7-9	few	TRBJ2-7	CASQGGGTYSYEQYF	TGTGCCAGCCAGGGGGGCGGGACCTACTCCTACGAGCAGTACTTC
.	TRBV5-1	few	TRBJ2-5	CASSLAGLGGAAETQYF	TGCGCCAGCAGCTTGGCGGGTCTAGGGGGGGCGGCAGAGACCCAGTACTTC
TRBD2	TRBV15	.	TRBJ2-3	CATSREASGGPGTDTQYF	TGTGCCACCAGCAGAGAGGCTAGCGGGGGCCCGGGCACAGATACGCAGTATTTT
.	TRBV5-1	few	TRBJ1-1	CASSGGQTHTEAFF	TGCGCCAGCAGCGGAGGACAGACACACACTGAAGCTTTCTTT
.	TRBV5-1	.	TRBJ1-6	CASAGTSRDSPLHF	TGCGCCAGCGCTGGTACCTCCAGGGATTCACCCCTCCACTTT
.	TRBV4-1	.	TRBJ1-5	CASSPKPDMGQMSNQPQHF	TGCGCCAGCAGCCCAAAACCCGATATGGGCCAAATGAGCAATCAGCCCCAGCATTTT
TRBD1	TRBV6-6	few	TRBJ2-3	CASSRIGQGDTDTQYF	TGTGCCAGCAGTAGGATCGGACAGGGGGACACAGATACGCAGTATTTT
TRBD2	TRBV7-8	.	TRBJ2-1	CATLGLAGEQFF	TGTGCCACCTTGGGACTAGCGGGTGAGCAGTTCTTC
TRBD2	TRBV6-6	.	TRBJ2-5	CASSLGGAVETQYF	TGTGCCAGCAGTCTCGGGGGGGCCGTAGAGACCCAGTACTTC
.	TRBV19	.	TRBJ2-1	CASSLDRHNEQFF	TGTGCCAGTAGTCTCGACAGACACAATGAGCAGTTCTTC